This T cell receptor (beta chain) was profiled in a study of OX40 agonist ivuxolimab in advanced cancers. Sequencing used immunoSEQ multiplex PCR; TCRdb keeps in-frame clones, though not all of them. The profile covers some 40,000 clones, with 85% to 95% appearing a single time and approximately 14% taken by the ten largest. This CDR3 is built from 13 residues. Trimming took off 2 bases at V and 5 bases at J, with 10 bases between the two ends. CDR1 is MNHNY and CDR2 is SVGAGI in the germline V gene (reference sequence). The sequences come from CD4+ or CD8+ T cells sorted from blood, collected in a trial of the OX40 agonist ivuxolimab. The V and J genes are TRBV6-6 and TRBJ2-7; D is unclear. This TCR came from an adult with an advanced solid tumor such as melanoma, head and neck, liver or kidney cancer. CDR3 DNA sequence: TGTGCCAGCAGTTACGACCTAGATGACGAGCAGTACTTC. Encoded protein: CASSYDLDDEQYF.